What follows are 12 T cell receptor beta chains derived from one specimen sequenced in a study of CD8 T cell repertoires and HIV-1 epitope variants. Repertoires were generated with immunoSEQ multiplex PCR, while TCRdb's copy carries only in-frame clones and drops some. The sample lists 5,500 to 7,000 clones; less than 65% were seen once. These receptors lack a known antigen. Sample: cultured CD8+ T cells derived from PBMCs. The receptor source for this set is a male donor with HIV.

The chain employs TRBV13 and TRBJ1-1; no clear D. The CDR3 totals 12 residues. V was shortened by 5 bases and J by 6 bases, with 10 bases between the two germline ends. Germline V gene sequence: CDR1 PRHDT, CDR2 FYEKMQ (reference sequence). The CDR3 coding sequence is TGTGCCAGCAGCGTTGACAAGGCTGAAGCTTTCTTT. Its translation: CASSVDKAEAFF.

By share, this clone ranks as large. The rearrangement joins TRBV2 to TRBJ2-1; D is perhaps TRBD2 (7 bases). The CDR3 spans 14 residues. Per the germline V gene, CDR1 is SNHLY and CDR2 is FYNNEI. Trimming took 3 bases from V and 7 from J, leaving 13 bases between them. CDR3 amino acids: CASSEGGTLNEQFF. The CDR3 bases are TGTGCCAGCAGTGAGGGGGGGACATTGAATGAGCAGTTCTTC.

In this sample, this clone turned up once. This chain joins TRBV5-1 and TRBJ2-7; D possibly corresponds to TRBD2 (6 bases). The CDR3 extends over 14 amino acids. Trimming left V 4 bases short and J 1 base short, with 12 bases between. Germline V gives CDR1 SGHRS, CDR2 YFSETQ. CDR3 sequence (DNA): TGCGCCAGCAGCGGCGGGGACCTGTCCTACGAGCAGTACTTC. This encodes CASSGGDLSYEQYF.

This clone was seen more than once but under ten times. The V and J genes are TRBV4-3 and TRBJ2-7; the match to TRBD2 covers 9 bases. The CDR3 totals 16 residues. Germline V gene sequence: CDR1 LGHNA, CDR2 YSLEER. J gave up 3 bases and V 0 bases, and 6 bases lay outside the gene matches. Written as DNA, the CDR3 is TGCGCCAGCAGCCAAGAAGCCGGGACTAGCAACTACGAGCAGTACTTC. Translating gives CASSQEAGTSNYEQYF.

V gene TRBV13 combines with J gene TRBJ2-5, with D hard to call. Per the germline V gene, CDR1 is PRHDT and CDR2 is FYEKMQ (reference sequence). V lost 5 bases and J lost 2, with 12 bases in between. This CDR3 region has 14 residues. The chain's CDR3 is CASSPSAGQETQYF. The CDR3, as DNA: TGTGCCAGCAGCCCGAGTGCCGGTCAAGAGACCCAGTACTTC.

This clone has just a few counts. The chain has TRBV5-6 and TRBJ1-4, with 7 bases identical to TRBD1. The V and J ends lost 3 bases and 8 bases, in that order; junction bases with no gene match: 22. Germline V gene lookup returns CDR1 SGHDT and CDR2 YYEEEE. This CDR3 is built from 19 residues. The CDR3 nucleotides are TGTGCCAGCAGCTCCCGGGACCCGGAACGGGACAGCGGGTGGGAAAAACTGTTTTTT. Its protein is CASSSRDPERDSGWEKLFF.

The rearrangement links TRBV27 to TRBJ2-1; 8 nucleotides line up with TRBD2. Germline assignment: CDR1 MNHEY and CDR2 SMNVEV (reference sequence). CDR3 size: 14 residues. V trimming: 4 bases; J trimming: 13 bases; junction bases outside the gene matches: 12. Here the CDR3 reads CASSSQSSGAPQFF. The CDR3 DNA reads TGTGCCAGCAGTTCCCAGAGTAGCGGGGCCCCACAGTTCTTC.

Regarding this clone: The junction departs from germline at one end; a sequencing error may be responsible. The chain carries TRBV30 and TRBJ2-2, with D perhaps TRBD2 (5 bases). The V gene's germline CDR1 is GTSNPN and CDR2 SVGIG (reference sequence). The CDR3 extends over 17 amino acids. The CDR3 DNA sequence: TGTGCCTGTGACGCATGGATAGGAGACGTCGACACCGGGGAGCTATTTTTT. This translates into CACDAWIGDVDTGELFF.

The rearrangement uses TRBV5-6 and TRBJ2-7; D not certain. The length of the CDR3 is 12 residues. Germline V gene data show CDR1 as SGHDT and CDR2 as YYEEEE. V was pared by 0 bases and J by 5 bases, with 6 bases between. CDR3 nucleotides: TGTGCCAGCAGCTTGGATGGGCACGAGCAGTACTTC. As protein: CASSLDGHEQYF.

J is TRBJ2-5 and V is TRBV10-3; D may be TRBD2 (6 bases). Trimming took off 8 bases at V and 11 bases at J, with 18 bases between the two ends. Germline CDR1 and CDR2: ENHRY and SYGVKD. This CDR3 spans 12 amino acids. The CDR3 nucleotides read TGTGCCATCCCACGACGGGAGAGGGAGCAGTACTTC. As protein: CAIPRREREQYF.

The CDR3 coding sequence is TGCGCCAGCAGTGCTAGCGGAGCTAGCACAGATACGCAGTATTTT. Translated: CASSASGASTDTQYF. V and J are TRBV10-1 and TRBJ2-3; 7 nucleotides line up with TRBD2. The length of the CDR3 is 15 residues. CDR1 and CDR2 (germline): WNHNN, SYGVQD (reference sequence). J gave up 0 bases and V 4 bases, and 4 bases lay outside the gene matches.

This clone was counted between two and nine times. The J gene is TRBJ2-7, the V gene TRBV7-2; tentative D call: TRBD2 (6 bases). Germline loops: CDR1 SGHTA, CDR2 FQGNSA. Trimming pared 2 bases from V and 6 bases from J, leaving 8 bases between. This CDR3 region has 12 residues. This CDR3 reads CASSLRAGEQYF. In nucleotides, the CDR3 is TGTGCCAGCAGCTTACGAGCGGGCGAGCAGTACTTC. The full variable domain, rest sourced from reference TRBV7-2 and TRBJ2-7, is GAGVSQSPSNKVTEKGKDVELRCDPISGHTALYWYRQSLGQGLEFLIYFQGNSAPDKSGLPSDRFSAERTGGSVSTLTIQRTQQEDSAVYLCASSLRAGEQYFGPGTRLTVT.